This T cell receptor beta chain is drawn from a study of cytomegalovirus exposure and HLA in healthy donors. PCR employed 60 Vbeta and 13 Jbeta primers. Using immunoSEQ multiplex PCR, the repertoire was profiled, and TCRdb retains in-frame clones only, with some absent. Here the sample spans more than 85,000 clones, around 70% being singletons. V was pared by 6 bases and J by 0 bases, with 3 bases of the junction left unmatched. Per germline, CDR1 SNHLY and CDR2 FYNNEI. CDR3 size: 15 residues. The source of this sequence is a woman between 45 and 60 years old in good health and CMV-seropositive. What was sequenced was PBMCs. The chain uses TRBV2 and TRBJ2-3; 10 bases fit TRBD2. The CDR3 here is CASRGLAASTDTQYF. For the CDR3, the DNA is TGTGCCAGCAGAGGACTAGCGGCTAGCACAGATACGCAGTATTTT.